The 15 T cell receptor beta chains below come from one sample, sequenced in a study of OX40 agonist ivuxolimab in advanced cancers. Method: immunoSEQ multiplex PCR; TCRdb's copy keeps in-frame clones and lacks some. The sample shows about 76,000 clones, around 85% of them seen only once. Sequences were derived from CD4+ or CD8+ T cells sorted from blood, sampled in a trial of the OX40 agonist ivuxolimab. The receptor source for this set is an adult with an advanced solid tumor such as melanoma, head and neck, liver or kidney cancer.

This chain joins TRBV5-4 and TRBJ1-3; maybe TRBD1 (5 bases). The ends were cut back, 2 bases at V and 2 bases at J, with 8 bases in the middle. The CDR3 loop spans 14 amino acids. Germline CDR1 reads SGHNT; CDR2 reads YYREEE (reference sequence). The CDR3 region has the DNA TGTGCCAGCAGCTTTGAGACAGCTGGAAACACCATATATTTT. Translating it yields CASSFETAGNTIYF.

The chain has TRBV9 and TRBJ2-1; 8 bases fit TRBD2. CDR3 length: 16 residues. The V and J ends lost 4 bases and 5 bases, in that order; junction bases with no gene match: 11. From germline, CDR1 is SGDLS and CDR2 YYNGEE. CDR3 nucleotides: TGTGCCAGCAGCCCCCGAGCGGGAGCGAAAAACAATGAGCAGTTCTTC. This codes for CASSPRAGAKNNEQFF. The entire variable domain, with the rest obtained from reference TRBV9 and TRBJ2-1, is as follows: DSGVTQTPKHLITATGQRVTLRCSPRSGDLSVYWYQQSLDQGLQFLIQYYNGEERAKGNILERFSAQQFPDLHSELNLSSLELGDSALYFCASSPRAGAKNNEQFFGPGTRLTVL.

The chain joins TRBV27 to TRBJ2-7; D gene ambiguous. Germline lookup yields CDR1 MNHEY and CDR2 SMNVEV (reference sequence). The ends were cut back, 6 bases at V and 6 bases at J, with 15 bases in the middle. The CDR3 consists of 13 residues. CDR3 region: CASSWDRDSEQYF. In nucleotides, the CDR3 is TGTGCCAGCAGCTGGGATCGTGATTCCGAGCAGTACTTC.

The J gene is TRBJ2-2, the V gene TRBV15; D not resolved. The germline V gene has CDR1 LNHNV and CDR2 YYDKDF (reference sequence). Trimming left V 0 bases short and J 2 bases short, with 16 bases between. The CDR3 runs to 18 residues. CDR3 coding DNA: TGTGCCACCAGCAGAGATCCTCCCTTTAGGGTCAACACCGGGGAGCTGTTTTTT. Translating it yields CATSRDPPFRVNTGELFF. Drawing the rest from reference TRBV15 and TRBJ2-2, the complete variable domain is DAMVIQNPRYQVTQFGKPVTLSCSQTLNHNVMYWYQQKSSQAPKLLFHYYDKDFNNEADTPDNFQSRRPNTSFCFLDIRSPGLGDTAMYLCATSRDPPFRVNTGELFFGEGSRLTVL.

The CDR3 loop is CASSLSDSANTGELFF. CDR3 in DNA: TGTGCCAGCTCACTCTCCGACAGCGCGAACACCGGGGAGCTGTTTTTT. V is TRBV18 and J is TRBJ2-2; tentative D call: TRBD1 (5 bases). Trimming shortened V by 4 bases and J by 0 bases, and 12 bases separated the two germline ends. The CDR3 totals 16 residues. Germline CDR1 and CDR2: KGHSH and LQKENI.

This clone was counted once. This sequence joins TRBV19 and TRBJ2-2; 7 nucleotides match TRBD1. With 3 bases clipped from V and 6 bases from J, the junction kept 7 bases outside the gene matches. The CDR3 extends over 15 amino acids. In germline, CDR1 is LNHDA, CDR2 SQIVND (reference sequence). The CDR3, as DNA: TGTGCCAGTAGTATGTGGGCAGGGGGTGCCGGGGAGCTGTTTTTT. As protein: CASSMWAGGAGELFF.

The V and J genes are TRBV27 and TRBJ1-1; 7 positions match TRBD1. The V gene end was trimmed by 2 bases and the J gene end by 5 bases; junction bases not matched to a gene: 8. The germline gives CDR1 MNHEY, CDR2 SMNVEV (reference sequence). The CDR3 runs 15 residues. The CDR3 DNA reads as TGTGCCAGCAGTTTAAAAAGAGGGGGCCGAACTGAAGCTTTCTTT. Amino acid sequence: CASSLKRGGRTEAFF.

The chain couples TRBV4-2 to TRBJ1-1; 8 nucleotides line up with TRBD1. The CDR3 length is 16 residues. The trim removed 3 bases at V and 1 base at J, leaving 7 bases unmatched. CDR1 and CDR2 from the germline V gene are LGHNA and YNFKEQ. CDR3 nucleotides: TGTGCCAGCAGCCAGGTCTTACAGGGGGGGAACACTGAAGCTTTCTTT. Its protein is CASSQVLQGGNTEAFF.

The V gene is TRBV2, the J gene TRBJ1-6; D is perhaps TRBD1 (5 bases). Per the germline V gene, CDR1 is SNHLY and CDR2 is FYNNEI. The CDR3 is 15 residues long. V lost 4 bases, J lost 10 bases, and 17 bases lay in between. This CDR3 reads CASSVVVGARSPLHF. CDR3 coding DNA: TGTGCCAGCAGTGTGGTTGTAGGGGCCAGATCACCCCTCCACTTT.

The V call is TRBV2, the J call TRBJ1-4, with unresolved D. In germline, CDR1 is SNHLY, CDR2 FYNNEI. This CDR3 has 12 amino acids. V lost 0 bases and J lost 11, with 7 bases in between. The CDR3 nucleotides are TGTGCCAGCAGTGAAGCGAGAGTGAAACTGTTTTTT. Protein: CASSEARVKLFF.

The V and J genes are TRBV19 and TRBJ2-5, with TRBD2 matching over 11 bases. CDR3 length: 23 amino acids. Germline V lookup: CDR1 LNHDA, CDR2 SQIVND (reference sequence). With 5 bases clipped from V and 1 base from J, the junction kept 27 bases outside the gene matches. CDR3 protein: CASSPLGQGGLAEMLTFQETQYF. CDR3 DNA: TGTGCCAGTAGTCCCCTCGGGCAGGGGGGACTAGCGGAAATGCTGACCTTCCAAGAGACCCAGTACTTC.

The chain uses TRBV30 and TRBJ1-2, with 7 bases aligning to TRBD1. Germline-derived CDR1 and CDR2 are GTSNPN and SVGIG (reference sequence). Losses at the gene ends were 5 bases for V and 2 bases for J; bases not matched to a gene: 20. This CDR3 has 18 residues. The CDR3 DNA follows: TGTGCCTGGGACCGCCAATATGGACAGGAACGTCTCAACTATGGCTACACCTTC. Its protein is CAWDRQYGQERLNYGYTF.

V usage is TRBV7-6 and J usage is TRBJ1-6, with a weak D call TRBD1 (6 bases). The germline V and J ends were trimmed by 1 base and 8 bases, with 12 bases remaining between them. The CDR3 totals 15 residues. Looked up from germline, CDR1 is SGHVS and CDR2 is FNYEAQ. For the CDR3, the DNA is TGTGCCAGCAGCTTAGTCCAGGGGAGTCATTCACCCCTCCACTTT. Protein sequence: CASSLVQGSHSPLHF. Using reference TRBV7-6 and TRBJ1-6 for the parts outside the CDR3, the full variable domain is GAGVSQSPRYKVTKRGQDVALRCDPISGHVSLYWYRQALGQGPEFLTYFNYEAQQDKSGLPNDRFSAERPEGSISTLTIQRTEQRDSAMYRCASSLVQGSHSPLHFGNGTRLTVT.

This chain links TRBV28 with TRBJ2-7; no clear D gene. The CDR3 runs to 15 residues. Trimming shortened V by 4 bases and J by 2 bases, and 15 bases separated the two germline ends. Germline V gene sequence: CDR1 MDHEN, CDR2 SYDVKM. CDR3 sequence (DNA): TGTGCCAGCAGTTCTCCCTTAGTAGGCCCCTACGAGCAGTACTTC. It yields the protein CASSSPLVGPYEQYF.

The chain uses TRBV30 and TRBJ2-5, with D tentatively TRBD1 (6 bases). CDR1 is GTSNPN and CDR2 is SVGIG in the germline V gene (reference sequence). This CDR3 has 13 residues. V was cut by 0 bases and J by 2 bases, with 7 bases left in between. The CDR3 here is CAWSVGTQETQYF. CDR3 DNA sequence: TGTGCCTGGAGTGTGGGGACACAAGAGACCCAGTACTTC.